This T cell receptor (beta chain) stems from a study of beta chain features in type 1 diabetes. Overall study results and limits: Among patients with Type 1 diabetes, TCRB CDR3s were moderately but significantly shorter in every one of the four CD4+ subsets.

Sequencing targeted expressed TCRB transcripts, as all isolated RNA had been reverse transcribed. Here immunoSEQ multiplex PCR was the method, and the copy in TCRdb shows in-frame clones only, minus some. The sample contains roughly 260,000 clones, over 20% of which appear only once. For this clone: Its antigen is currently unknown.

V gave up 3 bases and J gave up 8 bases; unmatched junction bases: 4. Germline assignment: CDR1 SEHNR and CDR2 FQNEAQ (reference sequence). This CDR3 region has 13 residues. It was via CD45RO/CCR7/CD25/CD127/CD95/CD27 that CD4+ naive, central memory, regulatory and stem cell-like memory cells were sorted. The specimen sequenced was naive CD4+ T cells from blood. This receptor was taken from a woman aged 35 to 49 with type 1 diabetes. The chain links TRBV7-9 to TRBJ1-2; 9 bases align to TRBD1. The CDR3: CASSFGTGNGYTF. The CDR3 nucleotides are TGTGCCAGCAGCTTCGGGACAGGGAACGGCTACACCTTC. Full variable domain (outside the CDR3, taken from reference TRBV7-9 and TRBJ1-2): DTGVSQNPRHKITKRGQNVTFRCDPISEHNRLYWYRQTLGQGPEFLTYFQNEAQLEKSRLLSDRFSAERPKGSFSTLEIQRTEQGDSAMYLCASSFGTGNGYTFGSGTRLTVV.